The clone carrying this TCR beta chain has at least ten counts. Its antigen remains unidentified. TCRdb itself ran the 5' RACE reads through MiXCR, one entry per CDR3 protein. The repertoire holds about 100,000 distinct CDR3 sequences, about 5.6% seen once, with less than 15% in the top ten. This CDR3 is built from 11 residues. CDR1 is SQVTM and CDR2 is ANQGSEA in the germline V gene. V was cut by 4 bases and J by 3 bases, with 6 bases left in between. The data are from a study of identical twins. Findings of the study overall: While abundant cord blood beta clonotypes carried fewer insertions, memory repertoires showed no such pattern.

Healthy Caucasians alone served as donors. The sample consisted of memory T cells sorted from blood. V is TRBV29-1 and J is TRBJ1-2; D ambiguous. The TCR sequence derives from a woman aged 45-65 years in good health. This CDR3 is CSVVMDYGYTF. Written as DNA, the CDR3 is TGCAGCGTTGTAATGGACTATGGCTACACCTTC. Supplemented by reference TRBV29-1 and TRBJ1-2, the full variable domain reads SAVISQKPSRDICQRGTSLTIQCQVDSQVTMMFWYRQQPGQSLTLIATANQGSEATYESGFVIDKFPISRPNLTFSTLTVSNMSPEDSSIYLCSVVMDYGYTFGSGTRLTVV.